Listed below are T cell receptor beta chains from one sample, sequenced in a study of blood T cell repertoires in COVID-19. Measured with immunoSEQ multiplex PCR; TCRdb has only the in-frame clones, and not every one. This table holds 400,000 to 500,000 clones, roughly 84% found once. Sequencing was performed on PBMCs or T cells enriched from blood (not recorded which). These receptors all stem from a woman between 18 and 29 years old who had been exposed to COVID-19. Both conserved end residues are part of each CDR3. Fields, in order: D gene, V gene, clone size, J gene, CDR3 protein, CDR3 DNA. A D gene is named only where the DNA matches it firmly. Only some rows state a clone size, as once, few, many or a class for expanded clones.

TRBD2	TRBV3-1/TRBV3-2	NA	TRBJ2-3	CASSQRYTSGGETDTQYF	TGTGCCAGCAGCCAACGATATACTAGCGGGGGGGAGACAGATACGCAGTATTTT
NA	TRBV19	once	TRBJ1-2	CASSIERRTVLYGYTF	TGTGCCAGTAGTATAGAGAGGAGGACAGTACTTTATGGCTACACCTTC
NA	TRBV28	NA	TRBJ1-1	CASSFLVANTEAFF	TGTGCCAGCAGTTTTCTGGTAGCGAACACTGAAGCTTTCTTT
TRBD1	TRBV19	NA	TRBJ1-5	CASSMGYRGLGQPQHF	TGTGCCAGTAGTATGGGGTACAGGGGATTAGGTCAGCCCCAGCATTTT
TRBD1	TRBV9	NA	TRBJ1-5	CASSDGDREGGNQPQHF	TGTGCCAGCAGCGACGGGGACAGGGAAGGAGGGAATCAGCCCCAGCATTTT
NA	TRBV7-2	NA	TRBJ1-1	CASSLAAGNTEAFF	TGTGCCAGCAGCTTAGCTGCAGGGAACACTGAAGCTTTCTTT
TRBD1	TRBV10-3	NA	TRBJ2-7	CAINRQGEQYF	TGTGCCATCAACCGACAGGGGGAGCAGTACTTC
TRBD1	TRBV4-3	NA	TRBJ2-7	CASSHGPGGQGAYEQYF	TGCGCCAGCAGCCACGGCCCCGGAGGACAGGGGGCCTACGAGCAGTACTTC
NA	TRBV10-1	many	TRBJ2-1	CASMRDTCSYNEQFF	TGCGCCAGCATGAGGGACACCTGCTCCTACAATGAGCAGTTCTTC
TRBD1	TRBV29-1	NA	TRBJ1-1	CSVGKGGLNTEAFF	TGCAGCGTTGGCAAAGGGGGCTTGAACACTGAAGCTTTCTTT
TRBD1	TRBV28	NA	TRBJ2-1	CASWTGNYNEQFF	TGTGCCAGCTGGACAGGGAACTACAATGAGCAGTTCTTC
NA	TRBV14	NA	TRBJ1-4	CASSIGHPSEKLFF	TGTGCCAGCAGTATCGGACATCCGAGTGAAAAACTGTTTTTT
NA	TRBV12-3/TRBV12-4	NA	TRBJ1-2	CATGGRDYGYTF	TGTGCCACCGGAGGACGGGACTATGGCTACACCTTC
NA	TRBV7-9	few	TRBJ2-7	CASSLASSYEQYF	TGTGCCAGCAGCTTAGCCTCCTCCTACGAGCAGTACTTC
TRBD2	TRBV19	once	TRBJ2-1	CASSIVASGIDEQFF	TGTGCCAGTAGTATCGTAGCTAGCGGGATTGATGAGCAGTTCTTC
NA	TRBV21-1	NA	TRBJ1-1	CASSKRGPGLNTEAFF	TGTGCCAGCAGCAAAAGAGGTCCGGGATTGAACACTGAAGCTTTCTTT
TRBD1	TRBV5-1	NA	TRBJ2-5	CASSPGQGEETQYF	TGCGCCAGCAGCCCCGGACAGGGGGAAGAGACCCAGTACTTC
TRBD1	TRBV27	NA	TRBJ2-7	CASSSRGNSYEQYF	TGTGCCAGCAGTTCCAGGGGGAACTCCTACGAGCAGTACTTC
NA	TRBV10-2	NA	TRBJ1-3	CASSTWERHSGNTIYF	TGCGCCAGCAGTACGTGGGAGCGGCACTCTGGAAACACCATATATTTT
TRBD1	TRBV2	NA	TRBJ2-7	CASSPTFYRGSYEQYF	TGTGCCAGCAGCCCTACCTTTTACAGGGGGAGCTACGAGCAGTACTTC
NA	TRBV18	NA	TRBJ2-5	CATWFRELFGETQYF	TGTGCCACCTGGTTCCGGGAGTTGTTTGGAGAGACCCAGTACTTC
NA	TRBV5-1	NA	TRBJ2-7	CASSLATDYEQYF	TGCGCCAGCAGCTTGGCCACAGACTACGAGCAGTACTTC
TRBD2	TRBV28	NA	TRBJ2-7	CASTPAGTARLAGVNEQYF	TGTGCCAGCACCCCGGCAGGGACAGCCAGGCTAGCGGGAGTTAACGAGCAGTACTTC
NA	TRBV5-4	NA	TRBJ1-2	CASSSANNNQRGYTF	TGTGCCAGCAGCTCCGCCAACAACAACCAGAGGGGCTACACCTTC